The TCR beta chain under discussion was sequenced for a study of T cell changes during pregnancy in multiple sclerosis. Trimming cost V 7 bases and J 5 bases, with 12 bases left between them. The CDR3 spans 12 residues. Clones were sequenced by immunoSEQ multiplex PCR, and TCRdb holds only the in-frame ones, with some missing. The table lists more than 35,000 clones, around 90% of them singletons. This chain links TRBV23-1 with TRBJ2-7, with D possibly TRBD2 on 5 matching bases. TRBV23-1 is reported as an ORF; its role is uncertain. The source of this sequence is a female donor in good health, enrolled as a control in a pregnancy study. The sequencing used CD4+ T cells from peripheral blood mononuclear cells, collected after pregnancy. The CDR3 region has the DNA TGCGCCAGCAATTGGGGTAGCGACGAGCAGTACTTC. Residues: CASNWGSDEQYF.